What follows are 8 T cell receptor beta chains derived from one specimen sequenced in a study of blood T cell repertoires in COVID-19. TCRdb's table, derived via immunoSEQ multiplex PCR, lists solely in-frame clones and lacks some. In the table there are a few hundred thousand clones, around 84% of which are singletons. The sequenced material came from PBMCs or T cells enriched from blood (not recorded which). The receptors were sampled from a woman in her thirties or forties with acute COVID-19.

Written as DNA, the CDR3 is TGTGCCAGCAGCCAACCGGACAGGGGGCGTTTTGAAAAACTGTTTTTT. This codes for CASSQPDRGRFEKLFF. The chain uses TRBV14 and TRBJ1-4, with 11 bases aligning to TRBD1. Germline V CDR1 and CDR2: SGHDN, FVKESK. This CDR3 contains 16 residues. After removal of 2 bases from V and 7 bases from J, the junction contained 6 bases not matched to a gene.

With respect to this clone: This may stem from a read error, because a much larger clone lies one nucleotide away. The chain has TRBV12-3 or TRBV12-4 and TRBJ1-5; D is possibly TRBD1 (6 bases). The V end was cut by 4 bases, the J end by 4 bases, with 8 bases between. CDR3 length: 13 amino acids. The DNA for the CDR3 is TGTGCCAGCAGTTGGACAGAAAATCAGCCCCAGCATTTT. This sequence encodes CASSWTENQPQHF.

The rearrangement links TRBV18 to TRBJ2-7, with 8 bases aligning to TRBD1. The CDR3 runs 16 residues. Germline V gives CDR1 KGHSH, CDR2 LQKENI. Trimming removed 3 bases from V and 0 bases from J; junction bases left unmatched: 7. The DNA for the CDR3 is TGTGCCAGCTCACCCTCCCGGACAGGGAGCTCCTACGAGCAGTACTTC. Its translation is CASSPSRTGSSYEQYF.

The chain recombines TRBV5-1 with TRBJ1-6; 8 nucleotides agree with TRBD1. J lost 8 bases, V lost 2 bases, and 6 bases had no gene match. This CDR3 has 15 residues. From germline, CDR1 is SGHRS and CDR2 YFSETQ. CDR3 amino acids: CASSFSGQDHSPLHF. The CDR3 region has the DNA TGCGCCAGCAGCTTTTCGGGACAGGATCATTCACCCCTCCACTTT.

V and J are TRBV19 and TRBJ1-3, with D possibly being TRBD1 (5 bases). V lost 7 bases to trimming and J lost 7 bases, with 17 bases between them. The CDR3 has 14 amino acids. Germline CDR1 LNHDA, CDR2 SQIVND (reference sequence). The CDR3, as DNA: TGTGCCAGTACCCACACGACAGTTCGGAACACCATATATTTT. Its protein product is CASTHTTVRNTIYF.

J is TRBJ1-1 and V is TRBV5-8; TRBD1 matches 7 bases. CDR3 length equals 12 residues. V gave up 2 bases and J gave up 7 bases; unmatched junction bases: 2. The germline V gene encodes CDR1 SGHTS and CDR2 YDEGEE. CDR3: CASSFTGDEAFF. CDR3 nucleotide sequence: TGTGCCAGCAGCTTCACAGGGGATGAAGCTTTCTTT.

The genes are TRBV28 and TRBJ2-7; 9 bases align to TRBD1. The V gene end was trimmed by 3 bases and the J gene end by 2 bases; junction bases not matched to a gene: 2. Germline CDR1 reads MDHEN; CDR2 reads SYDVKM. This CDR3 is built from 14 residues. CDR3 nucleotide sequence: TGTGCCAGCAGTTTCGGGACAGGGACCTACGAGCAGTACTTC. Translated: CASSFGTGTYEQYF.

The rearrangement links TRBV11-1 to TRBJ2-7; 10 nucleotides agree with TRBD2. Germline CDR1 reads SGHAT; CDR2 reads FQDESV (reference sequence). The V and J ends lost 1 base and 2 bases, in that order; junction bases with no gene match: 5. There are 16 residues in the CDR3. The chain's CDR3 is CASSLVGTSVTYEQYF. DNA of the CDR3: TGTGCCAGCAGCTTAGTAGGGACTAGCGTAACCTACGAGCAGTACTTC.